This T cell receptor (beta chain) was identified during a study of T cell responses to AZD1222 COVID-19 vaccine. Findings and caveats of the study: Reports say nearly half of spike-specific TCRs go after unmutated variant regions.

V lost 3 bases to trimming and J lost 7 bases, with 7 bases between them. The CDR3 length is 13 residues. Remarks on this clone: The target antigen is unknown.

Only in-frame clones appear in the TCRdb table, and some are missing; sequencing was by immunoSEQ multiplex PCR. The sample yields 95,000 to 150,000 clones, 92% seen once. The rearrangement uses TRBV12-3 or TRBV12-4 and TRBJ1-6; no clear D gene. The TCR comes from an adult who received the AZD1222 COVID-19 vaccine. The specimen was peripheral blood, collected 28 days after the second AZD1222 dose. The CDR3 reads CASSFQRNSPLHF. The CDR3 nucleotides are TGTGCCAGCAGTTTCCAGCGGAATTCACCCCTCCACTTT.